This T cell receptor (beta chain) was recovered during a study of cytomegalovirus exposure and HLA in healthy donors (dated by TCRdb to 2016 to 2017). Regarding the study in general: An earlier analysis of some 600 of the donors reported approximately 300 Gb of sequence data and roughly 120 million unique TCR beta sequences obtained from about 180 million T cells. Around 330 gigabases of sequencing data and around 85 million unique TCR sequences made up an early release that covered fewer than 650 HLA-typed donors. Of the roughly 400 genotyped donors, roughly 80% fell in the genetic ancestry cluster associated with self-reported Caucasian donors. The study aimed to test whether signatures of past pathogen exposure could be identified by cataloging public T cell receptors. The study profiled the T cell repertoires of 500 to 800 subjects by immunosequencing and related them to cytomegalovirus serostatus. In addition to the first cohort of roughly 670 subjects, a separate validation cohort of under 150 different subjects was used. The study combined high-throughput TCR immunosequencing, statistical association of individual TCRs with disease status, and machine learning to predict cytomegalovirus infection status. To study patterns of TCR occurrence, a later analysis re-analyzed previously published TCR beta repertoires from 666 donors and added high-resolution HLA genotyping. The later analysis used no new phenotypic data to find candidate immune exposures, relying instead on TCR beta sequences and their occurrence across donors. An earlier analysis of some 500 of the donors applied high-throughput TCR beta sequencing to assess whether each TCR beta V gene segment acted as functional or pseudogenic. Donor age, sex, ethnicity and CMV serostatus were compiled together with the repertoire data. In a later genetic analysis, genome-wide SNP genotypes for about 60% of the 666 donors were used, and that subset was treated as a discovery cohort. All discovery cohort repertoires had been generated using a single sequencing platform. Both class I and class II loci were covered by HLA typing, at four-digit resolution. Typing coverage varied by locus: roughly 629-630 donors for A, B, C, DRB1 and DQB1; more than 500 for DQA1; 606 for DPA1; approximately 490 for DPB1. Roughly five DR-DQ haplotypes were handled as single units for association and clustering, since linkage in the cohort was strong. Across approximately 400 genotyped donors of the cohort, an average of approximately 240,000 unique TCR beta nucleotide sequences per donor were sequenced, and roughly a sixth of those sequences were non-productive. Beyond this particular receptor, the publication reports: Cytomegalovirus status was reported to be diagnosed by the classifier with high specificity and sensitivity in both the original and validation cohorts. An association between a missense DCLRE1C variant and V-gene and J-gene trimming of TCR beta chains was found in a later genetic analysis and replicated in an independent cohort. Assigning TCR associations to individual alleles was difficult when HLA alleles, especially DR and DQ, strongly co-occurred. A later genetic analysis reported fewer N-insertions in productive TCRs among donors in an Asian-associated ancestry cluster than the roughly 640-donor mean. In vitro tests confirmed that a few of the cytomegalovirus-associated TCR beta chains recognize cytomegalovirus antigens. In the study, approximately 160 TCR beta chains were listed as associated with cytomegalovirus. Linkage disequilibrium might explain the correlated functional status among segregating V segments, but an unknown experimental factor could not be excluded. At a false discovery rate of 0.05, a later analysis linked 15,000 to 20,000 TCR beta sequences to specific HLA alleles. A later analysis reported that several top co-occurrence clusters appeared linked to parvovirus B19, influenza, CMV and Epstein-Barr virus. The earlier analysis of 587 of the donors excluded some 15 rarely observed V segments, including chromosome 9 orphons, because counts were too low. Most TCR sequences were seen in very few donors, while some public TCRs were found in many individuals. The 87-base-pair reads could not distinguish some IMGT-functional V segments, including TRBV6-2 and TRBV6-3, so those segments were excluded. A further reported finding was that TCR beta sequences accurately predicted the HLA-A and HLA-B alleles for most subjects in the first cohort. Because HLA typing was missing for some donors at each locus, association tests included only the typed subset. In an earlier analysis of about 600 of the donors, most TCR beta V segments appeared in productive rearrangements about 90% or about 30% of the time, broadly matching IMGT annotations. The only immune exposure information available for the cohort was CMV serostatus. A later analysis found that most CMV-associated TCR beta chains appeared HLA-restricted, with HLA associations seemingly driven largely by CMV exposure. A cluster of highly shared sequence variants was judged likely to represent a technical artifact of the sequencing pipeline. The cohort was sequenced for TCR beta chains only, and without alpha or paired-chain data the features that could be detected were limited. The presence/absence analyses assumed that sequencing depth was roughly uniform across donors, and that assumption may not be true. Compared with equally common non-associated chains, HLA-associated TCR beta chains in a later analysis were more clonally expanded and had lower generation probabilities. The authors suggested that the approach could potentially be generalized to other disease states and immunological phenotypes. A later analysis found that TCR association rates varied across HLA loci, with DRB1 alleles showing the most associated TCRs and HLA-C alleles the fewest.

Preparation of the library involved the immunoSEQ multiplex PCR assay. For the multiplex PCR, a mixture combining 60 forward primers for TCR Vbeta segments and 13 reverse primers for TCR Jbeta segments was used. The CDR3 region of rearranged TCR beta genes was amplified from genomic DNA with a multiplex PCR assay. The Illumina HiSeq System was used to sequence the amplified TCR beta libraries as 87-base-pair reads. The authors' analysis ran thus. In a later analysis, roughly 80 million unique TCR beta chains were counted across the approximately 620 repertoires, and roughly 11 million of these chains were shared by at least two donors. A nearest-neighbor algorithm error-corrected the raw reads and collapsed the reads into unique sequences, merging closely related sequences to remove PCR and sequencing errors. CDR3 sequences were aligned to IMGT reference sequences to assign V, D and J gene segments. For a sequence to be retained, at least a six-nucleotide match to both a V gene segment and a J gene segment was required. Rearrangements were classified as productive when the CDR3 lacked stop codons and remained in frame with V and J, and all other rearrangements were classified as non-productive. CDR3 was defined according to IMGT convention as the region running from the second conserved V-encoded cysteine to the conserved J-encoded phenylalanine. The earlier analysis of 500 to 750 of the donors excluded any sequence lacking an unambiguous match to a single V gene segment. In an earlier analysis of approximately 590 of the donors, a V segment was called functional when productive rearrangements were above 56.7%, and segregating when the standard deviation between donors exceeded 5%. To diagnose cytomegalovirus status from the catalog of TCR beta chain sequences, a statistical classification framework was built. A later analysis assigned V and J genes by comparing TCR nucleotide sequences with IMGT/GENE-DB human TR gene sequences. A later analysis assigned CDR3 sequences and most-parsimonious VDJ recombination scenarios with the TCRdist pipeline. In a later analysis, every TCR beta chain was defined by the combination of its CDR3 amino acid sequence and its V-gene family, and reads without a unique V-gene family were dropped. A later analysis removed several hundred highly shared, low-generation-probability nucleotide sequences to deal with suspected cross-contamination and a sequencing artifact. For each public chain, a later analysis derived a clonal expansion index from normalized ranks of inferred template counts within each repertoire. A later analysis computed generation probabilities with a VDJ recombination model fitted to out-of-frame rearrangements, and checked the results against IGoR. In a later analysis, TCR-TCR, TCR-HLA and TCR-CMV co-occurrence was scored with hypergeometric tests, and a repertoire-size bias correction was applied to TCR pairs. To estimate false discovery rates, a later analysis permuted the HLA or CMV assignments 20 times. A later analysis grouped co-occurring TCRs with DBSCAN, adding TCRdist sequence similarity when clustering within HLA-allele-positive subsets. Repertoires with fewer than 30,000 or more than 120,000 public chains were left out of co-occurrence clustering, as were five repertoires with anomalous nucleotide sharing. The clones in this table, taken by TCRdb from immuneACCESS, are in-frame only. Not every clone is retained; where verified, under half of the shortfall comes from an unresolved V gene, and the cause of the rest is unknown. The V and J calls and clone size come from that table; D and trimming were worked out from the DNA. In all, the sample holds some 140,000 clones, and 79% of those were seen once. The ten largest clones take up about 0.91% of the sample.

Trimming leaves V shorter by 2 bases and J shorter by 5 bases, with the junction holding 6 bases beyond the gene matches. The CDR3 runs 14 amino acids, cysteine and phenylalanine included. The entry retains the CDR3 DNA only, 42 bases that are in frame from base 1. CDR1 and CDR2 were assigned from the germline V gene as SGDLS and YYNGEE. The cohort consisted of 600 or so healthy bone marrow donors. Cohort members were all nominally healthy when sampled, although unrecorded immune exposures were likely present. The donor was CMV seronegative and was included in the group of about 400 seronegative cohort members. Each donor provided a peripheral blood sample, and peripheral blood mononuclear cells were used for TCR beta sequencing. The Qiagen DNeasy Blood Extraction Kit was used to extract genomic DNA from the blood cell samples. As concerns this clone: Its antigen remains unidentified. Per-base qualities were not stored, and no clone one base away is much larger.

This TCR was sampled from a man aged 18 to 29 in good health and CMV-seronegative. The sequence joins TRBV9 to TRBJ2-7; the junction holds 8 bases that match TRBD1. Sequencing input: PBMCs. The DNA is TGTGCCAGCAGCGTCGCCGGGACAGGAGACGAGCAGTACTTC. Its protein is CASSVAGTGDEQYF. When the CDR3 is completed using the reference TRBV9 and TRBJ2-7 genes on either side, the full variable domain is DSGVTQTPKHLITATGQRVTLRCSPRSGDLSVYWYQQSLDQGLQFLIQYYNGEERAKGNILERFSAQQFPDLHSELNLSSLELGDSALYFCASSVAGTGDEQYFGPGTRLTVT.